A single sample is the source of the 32 T cell receptor beta chains below, sequenced in a study of cytomegalovirus exposure and HLA in healthy donors. It was with 60 Vbeta and 13 Jbeta primers that the PCR ran. TCRdb keeps only in-frame clones here, not all; method: immunoSEQ multiplex PCR. The data show approximately 77,000 clones, roughly 78% seen once. Sequenced: PBMCs. The receptors were sampled from a man aged 40-50 years in good health and CMV-seronegative.

The chain has TRBV10-3 and TRBJ1-2, with 9 bases identical to TRBD1. The trim removed 8 bases at V and 4 bases at J, leaving 8 bases unmatched. The germline CDR1 and CDR2 sequences are ENHRY and SYGVKD. The CDR3 is 14 amino acids. CDR3 nucleotide sequence: TGTGCCATCGGAATGGGACAGGGTGCCTATGGCTACACCTTC. It encodes CAIGMGQGAYGYTF.

The rearrangement joins TRBV7-3 to TRBJ2-1, with 9 positions matching TRBD2. The ends lost 5 bases at V and 3 bases at J; junction bases unmatched: 14. The germline CDR1 and CDR2 sequences are SGHTA and FQGTGA. The CDR3 extends over 18 amino acids. CDR3 sequence (DNA): TGTGCCAGCAGCCCATTTCGGCCTAGCGGGACCGTCTACAATGAGCAGTTCTTC. Protein sequence: CASSPFRPSGTVYNEQFF. Variable domain in full (rest from reference TRBV7-3 and TRBJ2-1): GAGVSQTPSNKVTEKGKYVELRCDPISGHTALYWYRQSLGQGPEFLIYFQGTGAADDSGLPNDRFFAVRPEGSVSTLKIQRTERGDSAVYLCASSPFRPSGTVYNEQFFGPGTRLTVL.

This chain uses TRBV5-1 with TRBJ2-5, with 9 positions matching TRBD2. The CDR3 has 14 residues. J lost 5 bases, V lost 7 bases, and 9 bases had no gene match. CDR1 and CDR2 (germline): SGHRS, YFSETQ. CDR3 DNA: TGCGCCAGCTACGCGGGAGGGAGGGGCGAGACCCAGTACTTC. It yields the protein CASYAGGRGETQYF.

The chain combines TRBV9 with TRBJ2-2; 11 bases are shared with TRBD2. The CDR3 spans 18 residues. Germline values: CDR1 SGDLS, CDR2 YYNGEE. V lost 0 bases, J lost 6 bases, and 10 bases stayed unmatched. The CDR3 bases are TGTGCCAGCAGCGTAGGAACTAGCGGGAGCCGAAATGCCGGGGAGCTGTTTTTT. It specifies CASSVGTSGSRNAGELFF.

The chain joins TRBV30 to TRBJ2-7; 11 bases match TRBD2. The CDR3 has 15 amino acids. J was trimmed by 4 bases and V by 1 base; bases with no gene match: 6. CDR1 GTSNPN and CDR2 SVGIG come from the germline V gene (reference sequence). The CDR3 is CAWSAETSGKYEQYF. The CDR3 coding sequence is TGTGCCTGGAGTGCCGAGACTAGCGGGAAGTACGAGCAGTACTTC.

The chain employs TRBV5-6 and TRBJ1-1; a weak D match, TRBD1 (5 bases). Trimming stripped 2 bases from V and 5 bases from J, with 7 bases between. The length of the CDR3 is 12 residues. Germline V gene lookup returns CDR1 SGHDT and CDR2 YYEEEE. CDR3: CASSFRGTEAFF. The DNA of the CDR3 is TGTGCCAGCAGCTTTCGGGGGACTGAAGCTTTCTTT. Complete variable domain (other parts from reference TRBV5-6 and TRBJ1-1): DAGVTQSPTHLIKTRGQQVTLRCSPKSGHDTVSWYQQALGQGPQFIFQYYEEEERQRGNFPDRFSGHQFPNYSSELNVNALLLGDSALYLCASSFRGTEAFFGQGTRLTVV.

This chain links TRBV7-2 with TRBJ2-3; 11 nucleotides agree with TRBD2. The CDR3 covers 15 residues. Germline V gene data show CDR1 as SGHTA and CDR2 as FQGNSA. V shed 5 bases and J 5 bases; nucleotides not matched to a gene: 6. Here the CDR3 reads CASSLTSGGGDTQYF. CDR3 coding DNA: TGTGCCAGCAGCCTTACTAGCGGGGGAGGAGATACGCAGTATTTT.

V usage is TRBV11-1 and J usage is TRBJ2-1; D remains ambiguous. The CDR3 consists of 15 residues. The V and J ends lost 3 bases and 0 bases respectively, with 9 bases between them. Looked up from germline, CDR1 is SGHAT and CDR2 is FQDESV (reference sequence). The CDR3 nucleotides are TGTGCCAGCAGCTTGACGGTAGCCTCCTACAATGAGCAGTTCTTC. It specifies CASSLTVASYNEQFF.

V is TRBV7-9 and J is TRBJ2-7; the match to TRBD2 covers 9 bases. The V and J ends lost 0 bases and 3 bases, in that order; junction bases with no gene match: 6. The length of the CDR3 is 16 residues. The V gene's germline CDR1 is SEHNR and CDR2 FQNEAQ (reference sequence). CDR3 sequence (DNA): TGTGCCAGCAGCTTAGCTAGCGGGAGACATCTCTACGAGCAGTACTTC. Amino acid sequence: CASSLASGRHLYEQYF.

The V gene is TRBV4-3, the J gene TRBJ2-1; D may be TRBD2 (6 bases). Trimming took off 3 bases at V and 10 bases at J, with 16 bases between the two ends. CDR1 and CDR2 from the germline V gene are LGHNA and YSLEER. The CDR3 runs 14 residues. CDR3 region: CASSQGGGSREQFF. The CDR3 bases are TGCGCCAGCAGCCAGGGGGGTGGGTCTAGGGAGCAGTTCTTC.

This chain joins TRBV30 and TRBJ1-2, with 7 nucleotides matching TRBD1. This CDR3 contains 14 residues. Germline V gives CDR1 GTSNPN, CDR2 SVGIG (reference sequence). V dropped 0 bases and J dropped 5; count of bases not matched to a gene: 6. The CDR3 region is CAWSVKGAAYGYTF. DNA of the CDR3: TGTGCCTGGAGTGTAAAGGGGGCGGCTTATGGCTACACCTTC.

V and J are TRBV28 and TRBJ1-5, with 9 bases matching TRBD1. The CDR3 is made up of 13 amino acids. Germline V gene sequence: CDR1 MDHEN, CDR2 SYDVKM. J was trimmed by 12 bases and V by 8 bases; bases with no gene match: 11. The CDR3, as DNA: TGTGCCAGCTCGAATCTGGGACAGGGAGGCCAGCATTTT. Residues: CASSNLGQGGQHF. Variable domain in full (rest from reference TRBV28 and TRBJ1-5): DVKVTQSSRYLVKRTGEKVFLECVQDMDHENMFWYRQDPGLGLRLIYFSYDVKMKEKGDIPEGYSVSREKKERFSLILESASTNQTSMYLCASSNLGQGGQHFGDGTRLSIL.

This clone was seen a few times. The V and J genes are TRBV6-4 and TRBJ2-2, with 9 bases lining up with TRBD1. This CDR3 is built from 15 residues. Germline CDR1 MRHNA, CDR2 SNTAGT. V shed 5 bases and J 2 bases; nucleotides not matched to a gene: 3. DNA of the CDR3: TGTGCCAGCAGTCTCACAGGGGGCAACACCGGGGAGCTGTTTTTT. Its translation is CASSLTGGNTGELFF.

This chain connects TRBV4-3 to TRBJ1-1; tentative D call: TRBD1 (6 bases). CDR3 size: 15 residues. The germline CDR1 and CDR2 sequences are LGHNA and YSLEER. V shed 0 bases and J shed 5 bases, with 13 bases lying between them. CDR3: CASSQDRGGRTEAFF. DNA of the CDR3: TGCGCCAGCAGCCAAGACCGGGGGGGCAGGACTGAAGCTTTCTTT.

The chain carries TRBV28 and TRBJ2-3, with D perhaps matching TRBD1 (6 bases). Trimming shortened V by 4 bases and J by 3 bases, and 14 bases separated the two germline ends. The CDR3 runs to 15 residues. Germline lookup yields CDR1 MDHEN and CDR2 SYDVKM. Here the CDR3 reads CASSSPRGVTDTQYF. The CDR3 region has the DNA TGTGCCAGCAGTTCCCCCAGGGGCGTGACAGATACGCAGTATTTT.

The chain carries TRBV11-1 and TRBJ2-6, with 10 bases identical to TRBD1. CDR3 length: 18 amino acids. Losses at the gene ends were 5 bases for V and 0 bases for J; bases not matched to a gene: 7. The germline CDR1 and CDR2 sequences are SGHAT and FQDESV (reference sequence). CDR3 in amino acids: CASSAWDRGISGANVLTF. In DNA form, the CDR3 reads TGTGCCAGCAGCGCCTGGGACAGGGGCATCTCTGGGGCCAACGTCCTGACTTTC.

This clone is medium-sized (0.01 to 0.1%). The rearrangement uses TRBV7-8 and TRBJ1-1, with 9 bases that match TRBD1. Germline CDR1 SGHVS, CDR2 FQNEAQ. The V and J ends lost 1 base and 4 bases, in that order; junction bases with no gene match: 4. This CDR3 spans 15 amino acids. CDR3 loop: CASSLGTGVGTEAFF. The CDR3 DNA is TGTGCCAGCAGCTTAGGGACAGGGGTGGGCACTGAAGCTTTCTTT.

The chain recombines TRBV14 with TRBJ2-7, with 9 bases aligning to TRBD1. CDR3 length equals 15 residues. In germline, CDR1 is SGHDN, CDR2 FVKESK. The ends lost 5 bases at V and 2 bases at J; junction bases unmatched: 7. CDR3 protein: CASSKRQGVAYEQYF. Written as DNA, the CDR3 is TGTGCCAGCAGCAAGAGACAGGGGGTTGCCTACGAGCAGTACTTC.

V is TRBV9 and J is TRBJ1-5; D possibly corresponds to TRBD1 (5 bases). From germline, CDR1 is SGDLS and CDR2 YYNGEE. The CDR3 runs 15 residues. Deletions cut 3 bases from V and 5 bases from J, with 15 bases between. The CDR3 loop reads CASSAGGARDQPQHF. CDR3 nucleotide sequence: TGTGCCAGCAGCGCCGGAGGGGCGAGGGATCAGCCCCAGCATTTT.

This chain uses TRBV14 with TRBJ1-2, with unresolved D. CDR1 SGHDN and CDR2 FVKESK come from the germline V gene. The CDR3 spans 13 residues. Trimming left V 0 bases short and J 4 bases short, with 6 bases between. CDR3 residues: CASSQDYSYGYTF. The CDR3 region has the DNA TGTGCCAGCAGCCAAGATTATTCCTATGGCTACACCTTC.

This clone was observed a few times. V gene TRBV7-3 combines with J gene TRBJ2-6; D unclear. CDR1 SGHTA and CDR2 FQGTGA come from the germline V gene. The CDR3 covers 14 residues. With 5 bases removed from V and 0 bases from J, the gap between germline ends came to 5 bases. The CDR3 region is CASSLYSGANVLTF. The CDR3 DNA is TGTGCCAGCAGCCTATACTCTGGGGCCAACGTCCTGACTTTC.

The chain carries TRBV20-1 and TRBJ1-2; D gene unclear. The V gene lost 6 bases and the J gene lost 6 bases, with 11 bases spanning the gap. The CDR3 runs to 11 residues. Germline V gives CDR1 DFQATT, CDR2 SNEGSKA (reference sequence). The CDR3 loop reads CSALTENGYTF. The CDR3 DNA reads TGCAGTGCCTTAACGGAGAATGGCTACACCTTC.

This rearrangement joins TRBV19 to TRBJ1-1, with TRBD1 matching 12 bases. Germline assignment: CDR1 LNHDA and CDR2 SQIVND (reference sequence). V was clipped by 7 bases and J by 5 bases; unmatched bases: 14. There are 17 residues in the CDR3. Here the CDR3 DNA reads TGTGCCAGTACCCCAAGAAAGGGACAGGGGGCGAGGACTGAAGCTTTCTTT. Protein sequence: CASTPRKGQGARTEAFF.

The chain recombines TRBV5-6 with TRBJ2-5; D not certain. Trimming took 0 bases from V and 9 from J, leaving 12 bases between them. The CDR3 runs to 13 residues. Looked up from germline, CDR1 is SGHDT and CDR2 is YYEEEE. The CDR3 loop is CASSLGTPAAQYF. The DNA of the CDR3 is TGTGCCAGCAGCTTGGGCACCCCCGCGGCCCAGTACTTC. The whole variable domain, filled in from reference TRBV5-6 and TRBJ2-5, reads DAGVTQSPTHLIKTRGQQVTLRCSPKSGHDTVSWYQQALGQGPQFIFQYYEEEERQRGNFPDRFSGHQFPNYSSELNVNALLLGDSALYLCASSLGTPAAQYFGPGTRLLVL.

The chain is built from TRBV4-3 and TRBJ2-7; D perhaps matches TRBD2 (5 bases). Trimming pared 1 base from V and 0 bases from J, leaving 10 bases between. The CDR3 spans 15 residues. Germline values: CDR1 LGHNA, CDR2 YSLEER. CDR3: CASSQVPDSSYEQYF. CDR3 DNA sequence: TGCGCCAGCAGCCAAGTCCCGGACTCCTCCTACGAGCAGTACTTC.

This chain connects TRBV7-2 to TRBJ1-4, with 10 bases lining up with TRBD1. With V trimmed by 5 bases and J by 6 bases, 6 bases remained unmatched. There are 15 residues in the CDR3. Germline V gene lookup returns CDR1 SGHTA and CDR2 FQGNSA. The CDR3 DNA reads TGTGCCAGCAGCAAAGAGGGACAGGGGTATGAAAAACTGTTTTTT. It yields the protein CASSKEGQGYEKLFF.

The V and J genes are TRBV5-4 and TRBJ2-3, with 7 positions matching TRBD1. V lost 2 bases to trimming and J lost 1 base; unmatched junction nucleotides: 4. This CDR3 has 15 amino acids. Germline loops: CDR1 SGHNT, CDR2 YYREEE (reference sequence). The CDR3 region is CASSLSQGGTDTQYF. In DNA, the CDR3 is TGTGCCAGCAGCTTAAGTCAGGGGGGCACAGATACGCAGTATTTT.

This sequence joins TRBV15 and TRBJ2-3; 8 positions agree with TRBD2. The CDR3 extends over 14 amino acids. The germline gives CDR1 LNHNV, CDR2 YYDKDF (reference sequence). The trim removed 6 bases at V and 5 bases at J, leaving 7 bases unmatched. DNA for the CDR3: TGTGCCACCAGTTTCTTCGCGGGAGGAGATACGCAGTATTTT. Amino acids: CATSFFAGGDTQYF.

In the case of this clone: Compared with germline, one end of the junction differs, possibly owing to a read error. The chain carries TRBV18 and TRBJ2-1, with TRBD2 matching over 8 bases. This CDR3 is built from 18 residues. Germline lookup yields CDR1 KGHSH and CDR2 LQKENI. CDR3 residues: CASSPLAGLPSSYNGQFF. The CDR3 coding sequence is TGTGCCAGCTCACCACTAGCGGGGCTACCAAGCTCCTACAATGGGCAGTTCTTC.

The chain uses TRBV5-1 and TRBJ1-2, with 8 bases that match TRBD1. Germline CDR1 is SGHRS and CDR2 is YFSETQ. CDR3 length equals 16 residues. Trimming cost V 0 bases and J 4 bases; bases outside gene matches: 8. CDR3 sequence (DNA): TGCGCCAGCAGCTTGGATAGACAGGGGATCAGCTATGGCTACACCTTC. Translated: CASSLDRQGISYGYTF.

The chain has TRBV14 and TRBJ2-5; 8 nucleotides align to TRBD2. The CDR3 length is 14 residues. The V gene end was trimmed by 6 bases and the J gene end by 4 bases; junction bases not matched to a gene: 7. The germline V gene encodes CDR1 SGHDN and CDR2 FVKESK. CDR3 region: CASSRGGPGETQYF. The CDR3, as DNA: TGTGCCAGCAGTCGGGGGGGGCCAGGAGAGACCCAGTACTTC.

In its sample, this clone was seen a few times. V usage is TRBV28 and J usage is TRBJ1-1; TRBD1 matches 10 bases. J lost 6 bases, V lost 10 bases, and 5 bases had no gene match. The germline CDR1 and CDR2 sequences are MDHEN and SYDVKM. The CDR3 sequence is 12 residues long. CDR3 bases: TGTGCCACCCGGACAGGGGGTCCTGAAGCTTTCTTT. Encoded protein: CATRTGGPEAFF.